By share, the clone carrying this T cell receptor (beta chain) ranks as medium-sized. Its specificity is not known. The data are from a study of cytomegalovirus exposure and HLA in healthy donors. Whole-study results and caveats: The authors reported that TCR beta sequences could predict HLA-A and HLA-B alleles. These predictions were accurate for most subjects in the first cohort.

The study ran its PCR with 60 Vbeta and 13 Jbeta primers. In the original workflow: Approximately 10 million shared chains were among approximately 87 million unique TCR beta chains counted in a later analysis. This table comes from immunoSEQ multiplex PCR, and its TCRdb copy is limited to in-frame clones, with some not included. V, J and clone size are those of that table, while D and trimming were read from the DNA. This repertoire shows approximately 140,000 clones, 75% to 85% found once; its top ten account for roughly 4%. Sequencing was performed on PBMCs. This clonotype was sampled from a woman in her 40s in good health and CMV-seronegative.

The CDR3 DNA is TGTGCCAGCAGCGTAAACGGCTATGGCTACACCTTC. Its translation: CASSVNGYGYTF. The chain couples TRBV9 to TRBJ1-2; D not certain. Germline V lookup: CDR1 SGDLS, CDR2 YYNGEE. V lost 1 base and J 4 bases, leaving 5 bases between the germline ends. The CDR3 length is 12 residues. The entire variable domain, with the rest obtained from reference TRBV9 and TRBJ1-2, is as follows: DSGVTQTPKHLITATGQRVTLRCSPRSGDLSVYWYQQSLDQGLQFLIQYYNGEERAKGNILERFSAQQFPDLHSELNLSSLELGDSALYFCASSVNGYGYTFGSGTRLTVV.